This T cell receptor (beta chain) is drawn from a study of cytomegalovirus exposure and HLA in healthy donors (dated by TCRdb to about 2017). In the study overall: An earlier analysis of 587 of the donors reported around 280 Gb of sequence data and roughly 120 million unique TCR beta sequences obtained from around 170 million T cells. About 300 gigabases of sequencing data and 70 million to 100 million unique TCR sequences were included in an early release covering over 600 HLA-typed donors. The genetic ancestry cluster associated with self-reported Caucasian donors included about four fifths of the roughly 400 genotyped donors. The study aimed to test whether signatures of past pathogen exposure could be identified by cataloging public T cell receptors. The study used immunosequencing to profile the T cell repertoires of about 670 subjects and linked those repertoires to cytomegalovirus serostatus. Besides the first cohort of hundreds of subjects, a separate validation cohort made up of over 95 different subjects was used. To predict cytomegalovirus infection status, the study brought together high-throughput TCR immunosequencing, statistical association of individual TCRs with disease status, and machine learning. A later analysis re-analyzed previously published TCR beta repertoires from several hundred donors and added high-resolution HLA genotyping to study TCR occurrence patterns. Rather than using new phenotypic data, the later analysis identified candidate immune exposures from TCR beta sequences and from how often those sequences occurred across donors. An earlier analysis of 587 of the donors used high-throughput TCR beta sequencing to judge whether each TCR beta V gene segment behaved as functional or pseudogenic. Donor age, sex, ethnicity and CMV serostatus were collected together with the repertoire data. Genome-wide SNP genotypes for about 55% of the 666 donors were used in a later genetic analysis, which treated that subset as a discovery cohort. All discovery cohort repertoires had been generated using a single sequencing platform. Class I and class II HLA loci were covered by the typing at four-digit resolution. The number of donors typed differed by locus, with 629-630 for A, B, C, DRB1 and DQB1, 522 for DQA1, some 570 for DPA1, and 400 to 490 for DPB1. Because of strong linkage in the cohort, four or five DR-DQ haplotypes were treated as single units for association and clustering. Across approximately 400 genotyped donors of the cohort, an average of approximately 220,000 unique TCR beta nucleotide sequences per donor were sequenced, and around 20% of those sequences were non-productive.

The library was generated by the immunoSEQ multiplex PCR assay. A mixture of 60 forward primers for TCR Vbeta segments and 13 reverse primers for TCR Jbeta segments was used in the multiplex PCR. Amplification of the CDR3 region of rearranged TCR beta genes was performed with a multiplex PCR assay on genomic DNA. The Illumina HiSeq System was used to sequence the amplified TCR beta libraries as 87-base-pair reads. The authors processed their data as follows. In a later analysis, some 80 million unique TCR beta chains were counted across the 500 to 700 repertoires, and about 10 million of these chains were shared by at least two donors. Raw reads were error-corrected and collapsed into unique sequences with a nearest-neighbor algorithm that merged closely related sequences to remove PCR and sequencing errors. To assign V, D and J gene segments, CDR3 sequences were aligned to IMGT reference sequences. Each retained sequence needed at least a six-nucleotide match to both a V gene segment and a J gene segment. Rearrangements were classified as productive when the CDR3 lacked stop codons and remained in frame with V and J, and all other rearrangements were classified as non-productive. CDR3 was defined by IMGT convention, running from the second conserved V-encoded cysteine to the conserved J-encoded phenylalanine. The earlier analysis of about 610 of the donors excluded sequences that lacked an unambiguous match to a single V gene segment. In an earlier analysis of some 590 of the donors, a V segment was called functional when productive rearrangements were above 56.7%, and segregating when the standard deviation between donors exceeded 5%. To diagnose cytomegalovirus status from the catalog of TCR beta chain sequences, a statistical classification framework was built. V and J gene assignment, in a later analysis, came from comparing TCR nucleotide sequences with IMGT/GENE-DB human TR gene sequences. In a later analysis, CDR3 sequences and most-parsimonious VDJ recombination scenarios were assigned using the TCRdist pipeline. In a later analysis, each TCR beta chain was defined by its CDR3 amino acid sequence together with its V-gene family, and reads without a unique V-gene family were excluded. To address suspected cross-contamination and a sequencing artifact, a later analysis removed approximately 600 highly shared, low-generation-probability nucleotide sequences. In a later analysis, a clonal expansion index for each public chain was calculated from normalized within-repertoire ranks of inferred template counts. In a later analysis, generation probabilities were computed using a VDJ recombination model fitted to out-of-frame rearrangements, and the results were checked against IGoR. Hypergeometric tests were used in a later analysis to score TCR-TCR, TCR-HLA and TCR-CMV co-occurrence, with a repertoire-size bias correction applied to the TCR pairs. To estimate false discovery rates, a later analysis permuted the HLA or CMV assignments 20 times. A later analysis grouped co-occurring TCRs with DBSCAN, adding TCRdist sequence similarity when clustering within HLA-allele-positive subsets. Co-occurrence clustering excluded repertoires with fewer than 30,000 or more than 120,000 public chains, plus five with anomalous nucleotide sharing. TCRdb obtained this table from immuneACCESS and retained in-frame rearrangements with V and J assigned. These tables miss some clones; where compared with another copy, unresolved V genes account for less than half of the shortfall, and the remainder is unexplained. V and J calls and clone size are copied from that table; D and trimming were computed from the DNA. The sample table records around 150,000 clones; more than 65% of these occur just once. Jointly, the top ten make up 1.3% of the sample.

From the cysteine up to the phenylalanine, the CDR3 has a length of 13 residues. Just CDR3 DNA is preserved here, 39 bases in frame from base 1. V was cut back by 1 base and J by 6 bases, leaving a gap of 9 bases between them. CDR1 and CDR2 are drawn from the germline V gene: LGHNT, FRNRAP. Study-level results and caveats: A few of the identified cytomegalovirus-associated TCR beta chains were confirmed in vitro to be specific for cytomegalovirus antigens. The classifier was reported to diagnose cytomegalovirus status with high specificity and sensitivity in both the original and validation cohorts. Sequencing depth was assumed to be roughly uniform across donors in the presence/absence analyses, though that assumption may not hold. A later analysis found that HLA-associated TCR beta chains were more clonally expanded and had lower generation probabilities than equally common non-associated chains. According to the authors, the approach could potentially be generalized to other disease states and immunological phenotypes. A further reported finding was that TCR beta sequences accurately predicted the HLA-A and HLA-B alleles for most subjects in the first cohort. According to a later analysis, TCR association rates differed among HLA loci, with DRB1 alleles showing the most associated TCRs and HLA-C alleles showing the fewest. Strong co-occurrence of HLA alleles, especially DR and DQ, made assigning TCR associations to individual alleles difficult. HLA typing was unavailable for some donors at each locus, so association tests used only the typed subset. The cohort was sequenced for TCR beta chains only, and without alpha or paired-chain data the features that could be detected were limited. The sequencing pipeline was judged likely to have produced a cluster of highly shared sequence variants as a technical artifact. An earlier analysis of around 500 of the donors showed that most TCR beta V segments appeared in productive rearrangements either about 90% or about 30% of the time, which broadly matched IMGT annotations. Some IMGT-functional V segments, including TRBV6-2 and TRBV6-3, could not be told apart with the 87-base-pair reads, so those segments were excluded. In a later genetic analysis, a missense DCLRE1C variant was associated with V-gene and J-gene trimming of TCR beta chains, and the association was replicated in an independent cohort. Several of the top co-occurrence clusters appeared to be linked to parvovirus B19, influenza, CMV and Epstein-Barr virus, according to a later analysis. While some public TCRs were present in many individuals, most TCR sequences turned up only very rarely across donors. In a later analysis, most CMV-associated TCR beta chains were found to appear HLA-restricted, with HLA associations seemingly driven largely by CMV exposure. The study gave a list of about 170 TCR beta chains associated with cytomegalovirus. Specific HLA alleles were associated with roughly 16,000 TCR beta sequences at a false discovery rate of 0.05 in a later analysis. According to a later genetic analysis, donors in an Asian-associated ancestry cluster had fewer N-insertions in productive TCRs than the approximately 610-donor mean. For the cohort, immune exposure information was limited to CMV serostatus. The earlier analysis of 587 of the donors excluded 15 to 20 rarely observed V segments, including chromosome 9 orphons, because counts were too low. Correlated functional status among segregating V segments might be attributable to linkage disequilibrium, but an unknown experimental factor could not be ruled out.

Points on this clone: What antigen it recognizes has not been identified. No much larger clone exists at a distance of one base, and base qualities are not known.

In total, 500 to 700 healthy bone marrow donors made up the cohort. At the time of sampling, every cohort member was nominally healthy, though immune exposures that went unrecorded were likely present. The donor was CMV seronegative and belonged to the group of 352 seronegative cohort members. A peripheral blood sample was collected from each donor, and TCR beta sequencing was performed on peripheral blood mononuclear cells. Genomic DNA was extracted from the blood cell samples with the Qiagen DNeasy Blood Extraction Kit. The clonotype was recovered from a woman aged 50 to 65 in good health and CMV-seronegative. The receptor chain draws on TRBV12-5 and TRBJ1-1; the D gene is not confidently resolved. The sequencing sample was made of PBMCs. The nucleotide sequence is TGTGCTAGTGGTTTGGCTCCCACGGCTGAAGCTTTCTTT. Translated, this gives CASGLAPTAEAFF.